The 21 T cell receptor beta chains reported below all come from one sample, sequenced in a study of T cell changes during pregnancy in multiple sclerosis. The repertoire was sequenced with immunoSEQ multiplex PCR; TCRdb's copy has only in-frame clones and lacks some. The sample includes about 74,000 clones, approximately 86% of them seen just once. The sequencing used peripheral blood, collected before pregnancy. The source of these receptors is a female donor with multiple sclerosis, enrolled in a pregnancy study.

The chain combines TRBV7-2 with TRBJ1-4; D remains unclear. CDR3 size: 14 residues. Trimming pared 6 bases from V and 7 bases from J, leaving 15 bases between. Per germline, CDR1 SGHTA and CDR2 FQGNSA. The CDR3 DNA follows: TGTGCCAGCAGTCTAGGAGGGTTTGGTGAAAAACTGTTTTTT. The encoded protein is CASSLGGFGEKLFF.

The chain is built from TRBV4-2 and TRBJ2-1; D perhaps matches TRBD1 (6 bases). V lost 1 base to trimming and J lost 7 bases, with 23 bases between them. Germline CDR1 is LGHNA and CDR2 is YNFKEQ. The CDR3 has 18 amino acids. This chain's CDR3 is CASSQVRVEGTTLNEQFF. The DNA for the CDR3 is TGTGCCAGCAGCCAAGTAAGGGTCGAAGGGACAACACTGAATGAGCAGTTCTTC.

The chain is built from TRBV11-2 and TRBJ2-7; 10 positions agree with TRBD2. This CDR3 region has 15 residues. Germline loops: CDR1 SGHAT, CDR2 FQNNGV. The ends lost 8 bases at V and 5 bases at J; junction bases unmatched: 12. CDR3 sequence (DNA): TGTGCCAGCGGAGTACTAGCGGGAACGAACGACGAGCAGTACTTC. It encodes CASGVLAGTNDEQYF.

The chain links TRBV30 to TRBJ1-1; D possibly corresponds to TRBD1 (5 bases). CDR1 is GTSNPN and CDR2 is SVGIG in the germline V gene (reference sequence). Trimming shortened V by 8 bases and J by 1 base, and 14 bases separated the two germline ends. The CDR3 loop spans 13 amino acids. CDR3 amino acids: CAGARRGNTEAFF. The CDR3 DNA is TGTGCCGGGGCCCGACGCGGGAACACTGAAGCTTTCTTT.

The rearrangement links TRBV27 to TRBJ2-7; no clear D gene. Germline V lookup: CDR1 MNHEY, CDR2 SMNVEV (reference sequence). The length of the CDR3 is 14 residues. V lost 3 bases to trimming and J lost 4 bases, with 13 bases between them. The CDR3 protein is CASSLGPWPYEQYF. CDR3 bases: TGTGCCAGCAGTTTGGGCCCTTGGCCTTACGAGCAGTACTTC.

The gene calls are TRBV5-4 and TRBJ1-5, with 8 bases aligning to TRBD1. V lost 3 bases to trimming and J lost 4 bases; unmatched junction nucleotides: 18. Per germline, CDR1 SGHNT and CDR2 YYREEE (reference sequence). The CDR3 is made up of 19 amino acids. The CDR3 is CASSSLANVDRVNNQPQHF. As DNA, the CDR3 is TGTGCCAGCAGCTCCCTTGCTAACGTGGACAGGGTGAATAATCAGCCCCAGCATTTT.

The V gene is TRBV19, the J gene TRBJ1-5; a possible D gene is TRBD1 (6 bases). Germline V gives CDR1 LNHDA, CDR2 SQIVND (reference sequence). The CDR3 is made up of 14 amino acids. The V end lost 7 bases, the J end lost 1 base, and 11 bases lay between the germline ends. CDR3 coding DNA: TGTGCCAGTAACACAGGGTGGAGCAATCAGCCCCAGCATTTT. Residues: CASNTGWSNQPQHF.

The chain uses TRBV10-2 and TRBJ2-7, with no clear D. Germline CDR1 and CDR2: WSHSY and SAAADI. The V end was cut by 3 bases, the J end by 1 base, with 10 bases between. CDR3 length: 14 amino acids. The CDR3 nucleotides read TGCGCCAGCAGTGATACCCGCAGTTCCTACGAGCAGTACTTC. As protein: CASSDTRSSYEQYF.

The V gene is TRBV27, the J gene TRBJ2-7, with D hard to call. Germline V gene data show CDR1 as MNHEY and CDR2 as SMNVEV (reference sequence). V lost 5 bases, J lost 1 base, and 12 bases lay in between. This CDR3 is built from 14 residues. CDR3 nucleotide sequence: TGTGCCAGCAGTCCCGGAGACGCTTCCTACGAGCAGTACTTC. Protein product: CASSPGDASYEQYF.

V gene TRBV28 combines with J gene TRBJ1-3; maybe TRBD1 (5 bases). Germline V CDR1 and CDR2: MDHEN, SYDVKM. This CDR3 region has 13 residues. V shed 2 bases and J shed 6 bases, with 8 bases lying between them. CDR3: CASSLQGTNTIYF. The DNA for the CDR3 is TGTGCCAGCAGTTTACAGGGTACAAACACCATATATTTT.

The rearrangement links TRBV7-8 to TRBJ2-7; 8 bases fit TRBD1. V gave up 2 bases and J gave up 4 bases; unmatched junction bases: 10. Germline V CDR1 and CDR2: SGHVS, FQNEAQ. The length of the CDR3 is 16 residues. The DNA of the CDR3 is TGTGCCAGCAGCTTATACGGGCAGGGGGCTGCGTACGAGCAGTACTTC. Translating gives CASSLYGQGAAYEQYF.

The chain couples TRBV4-3 to TRBJ2-7; TRBD1 matches at 7 bases. This CDR3 region has 15 residues. In germline, CDR1 is LGHNA, CDR2 YSLEER. J gave up 2 bases and V 4 bases, and 8 bases lay outside the gene matches. As DNA, the CDR3 is TGCGCCAGCAGCCTCGCCCATCAGGGGGCCTACGAGCAGTACTTC. It specifies CASSLAHQGAYEQYF.

The V gene is TRBV10-3, the J gene TRBJ1-2; no clear D gene. CDR1 ENHRY and CDR2 SYGVKD come from the germline V gene. This CDR3 is built from 12 residues. V dropped 4 bases and J dropped 4 bases, with 7 bases sitting between them. CDR3 sequence: CAISGLTYGYTF. The CDR3 DNA sequence: TGTGCCATCAGTGGACTGACCTATGGCTACACCTTC.

The chain is built from TRBV27 and TRBJ1-2; perhaps TRBD1 as D (5 bases). CDR1 is MNHEY, CDR2 SMNVEV, per germline (reference sequence). V shed 6 bases and J shed 2 bases, with 16 bases lying between them. CDR3 length: 15 residues. Here the CDR3 DNA reads TGTGCCAGCAGGGCGCAGGGTAAGGAGAACTATGGCTACACCTTC. Its protein product is CASRAQGKENYGYTF.

V is TRBV4-1 and J is TRBJ2-3; D is possibly TRBD2 (7 bases). The CDR3 sequence is 17 residues long. In germline, CDR1 is MGHRA, CDR2 YSYEKL. V dropped 3 bases and J dropped 0 bases, with 16 bases sitting between them. CDR3 nucleotides: TGCGCCAGCAGCCAGGGGGGGCAGGGCCTTAGCACAGATACGCAGTATTTT. Its translation: CASSQGGQGLSTDTQYF.

The chain links TRBV6-5 to TRBJ2-7; D might be TRBD1 (6 bases). The CDR3 contains 15 residues. V dropped 4 bases and J dropped 3 bases, with 16 bases sitting between them. Germline V gene sequence: CDR1 MNHEY, CDR2 SVGAGI. CDR3 nucleotides: TGTGCCAGCAGTTGGAACAGGGTTCCCGGCTACGAGCAGTACTTC. Translated: CASSWNRVPGYEQYF.

The rearrangement uses TRBV10-1 and TRBJ2-7; D is ambiguous. The CDR3 extends over 13 amino acids. V was pared by 2 bases and J by 4 bases, with 9 bases between. The V gene's germline CDR1 is WNHNN and CDR2 SYGVQD (reference sequence). The CDR3 loop is CASSEETSYEQYF. The CDR3 DNA follows: TGCGCCAGCAGTGAGGAGACATCTTACGAGCAGTACTTC.

This chain joins TRBV5-6 and TRBJ2-3, with D maybe TRBD1 (6 bases). Germline CDR1 is SGHDT and CDR2 is YYEEEE. Trimming took 5 bases from V and 3 from J, leaving 16 bases between them. This CDR3 region has 15 residues. The CDR3 nucleotides are TGTGCCAGCAGATTTTTCTCAGGGGTTACAGATACGCAGTATTTT. Translation gives CASRFFSGVTDTQYF.

The rearrangement uses TRBV30 and TRBJ2-3; TRBD1 matches at 9 bases. This CDR3 contains 13 residues. With 7 bases clipped from V and 3 bases from J, the junction kept 5 bases outside the gene matches. CDR1 is GTSNPN, CDR2 SVGIG, per germline (reference sequence). The CDR3 DNA follows: TGTGCCTATAACAGGGGGCGGACAGATACGCAGTATTTT. It yields the protein CAYNRGRTDTQYF.

The chain couples TRBV27 to TRBJ1-1; D remains ambiguous. There are 15 residues in the CDR3. CDR1 is MNHEY and CDR2 is SMNVEV in the germline V gene (reference sequence). V lost 0 bases to trimming and J lost 1 base, with 9 bases between them. The CDR3 here is CASSLSLAGNTEAFF. The CDR3, as DNA: TGTGCCAGCAGTTTATCCCTGGCGGGGAACACTGAAGCTTTCTTT.

This chain links TRBV9 with TRBJ1-4, with TRBD1 matching 8 bases. With 4 bases clipped from V and 8 bases from J, the junction kept 7 bases outside the gene matches. This CDR3 is built from 14 residues. Germline CDR1 and CDR2: SGDLS and YYNGEE. The CDR3 sequence is CASSSRGQGEKLFF. CDR3 DNA: TGTGCCAGCAGCTCGAGAGGACAGGGAGAAAAACTGTTTTTT. The entire variable domain, with the rest obtained from reference TRBV9 and TRBJ1-4, is as follows: DSGVTQTPKHLITATGQRVTLRCSPRSGDLSVYWYQQSLDQGLQFLIQYYNGEERAKGNILERFSAQQFPDLHSELNLSSLELGDSALYFCASSSRGQGEKLFFGSGTQLSVL.